This TCR beta chain derives from a study of blood T cell repertoires in COVID-19. For the study at large: The samples span acute and convalescent COVID-19 from the United States, Italy and Spain. PBMCs, B-cell-depleted T cells, or T cells provided the cDNA or gDNA that made up the material.

CDR3 length: 14 residues. The germline gives CDR1 SEHNR, CDR2 FQNEAQ (reference sequence). The junction had 3 bases not matched to a gene; V was cut back by 4 bases and J by 4 bases. Original processing notes: It was from reference gene primer amplification that nucleated cell counts were estimated. Method: immunoSEQ multiplex PCR; TCRdb's copy keeps in-frame clones and lacks some. V, J and clone size are those of that table, while D and trimming were read from the DNA. The data show more than 350,000 clones, roughly 90% seen once. This rearrangement joins TRBV7-9 to TRBJ2-2; 7 nucleotides match TRBD2. The receptor comes from a woman aged 25 to 39 with COVID-19, enrolled during active disease. Sequencing input: peripheral blood. DNA for the CDR3: TGTGCCAGCAGCTGGGGAGGGAGCACCGGGGAGCTGTTTTTT. Translation: CASSWGGSTGELFF.